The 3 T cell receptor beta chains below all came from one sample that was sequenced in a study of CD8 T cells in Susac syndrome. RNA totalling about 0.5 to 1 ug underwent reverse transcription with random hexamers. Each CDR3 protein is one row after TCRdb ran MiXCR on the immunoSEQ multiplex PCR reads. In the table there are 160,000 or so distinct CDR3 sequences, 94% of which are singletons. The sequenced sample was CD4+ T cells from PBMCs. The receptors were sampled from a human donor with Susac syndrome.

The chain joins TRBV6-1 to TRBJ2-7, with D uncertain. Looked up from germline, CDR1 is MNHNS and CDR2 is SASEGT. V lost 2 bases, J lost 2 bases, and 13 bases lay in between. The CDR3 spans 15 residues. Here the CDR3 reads CASSEWAATTYEQYF. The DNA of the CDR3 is TGTGCCAGCAGTGAATGGGCAGCCACTACCTACGAGCAGTACTTC.

The CDR3 bases are TGTGCCAGCTCGCTGGGAGCAGGGTCGCGGGAGCAGTACTTC. Protein product: CASSLGAGSREQYF. The chain employs TRBV18 and TRBJ2-7; D possibly matches TRBD1 or TRBD2 (5 bases each). The germline V and J ends were trimmed by 6 bases and 7 bases, with 19 bases remaining between them. This CDR3 is 14 amino acids long. Germline V gene sequence: CDR1 KGHSH, CDR2 LQKENI.

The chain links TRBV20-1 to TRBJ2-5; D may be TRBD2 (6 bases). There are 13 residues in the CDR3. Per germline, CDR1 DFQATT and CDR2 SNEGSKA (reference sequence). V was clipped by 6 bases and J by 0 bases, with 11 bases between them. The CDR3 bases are TGCAGTGCCAGACGGGGGTACCAAGAGACCCAGTACTTC. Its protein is CSARRGYQETQYF.